Presented here are 29 T cell receptor beta chains from one specimen sequenced in a study of CD8 T cells in ankylosing spondylitis (dated by TCRdb to 2016 to 2017). Broader findings and caveats from the paper: A TCR beta motif of about eight highly homologous amino acid variants appeared characteristic of blood from ankylosing spondylitis patients.

These TCRs are of unknown antigen specificity. The library was produced with 5' RACE. The run used an Illumina HiSeq 2500. TCRdb reanalyzed the raw reads on its own, using fastp at Q25 for trimming and MiXCR for clone calling, and kept in-frame beta chains. Here each entry gathers all rows of one CDR3 protein and keeps the most common genes and DNA. Across this sample there are a few hundred thousand distinct CDR3 sequences, with 6.5% to 10% seen only once. In total, the top ten clones hold roughly 15% of the sample. Sequences were obtained from blood, either unsorted or a sorted T cell fraction (not recorded which). The receptors were sampled from a male donor with ankylosing spondylitis.

This chain connects TRBV20-1 to TRBJ2-3; a possible D gene is TRBD2 (6 bases). The CDR3 length is 15 residues. V shed 1 base and J shed 0 bases, with 11 bases lying between them. Germline V gene data show CDR1 as DFQATT and CDR2 as SNEGSKA (reference sequence). The CDR3 DNA is TGCAGTGCTAGAGGCGGGACGGCGAGCACAGATACGCAGTATTTT. Translation: CSARGGTASTDTQYF.

This clonotype was seen a handful of times. J is TRBJ2-6 and V is TRBV2; no reliable D call. CDR3 size: 12 residues. V lost 8 bases and J 4 bases, leaving 6 bases between the germline ends. Germline values: CDR1 SNHLY, CDR2 FYNNEI. DNA for the CDR3: TGTGCCAGCCGAGAGGGGGCCAACGTCCTGACTTTC. This codes for CASREGANVLTF.

This clonotype appeared many times. The chain uses TRBV4-2 and TRBJ1-2; a weak D match, TRBD1 (6 bases). V was pared by 4 bases and J by 2 bases, with 14 bases between. The CDR3 is 15 amino acids. CDR1 and CDR2 (germline): LGHNA, YNFKEQ. The CDR3 DNA reads as TGTGCCAGCAGCCTGGTCGGGGGGGCCAACTATGGCTACACCTTC. Its protein is CASSLVGGANYGYTF.

Ten or more counts support this clonotype. The gene calls are TRBV12-3 or TRBV12-4 and TRBJ2-7; possible D gene TRBD2, 5 bases. V was shortened by 3 bases and J by 6 bases, with 9 bases between the two germline ends. This CDR3 is built from 12 residues. The CDR3 bases are TGTGCCAGCAGTTTCGGTGGGAGCGAGCAGTACTTC. Translating it yields CASSFGGSEQYF.

This clonotype was observed a handful of times. The V and J genes are TRBV7-2 and TRBJ2-7; TRBD1 matches 8 bases. The CDR3 sequence is 15 residues long. Trimming removed 5 bases from V and 1 base from J; junction bases left unmatched: 7. Germline V gene lookup returns CDR1 SGHTA and CDR2 FQGNSA. CDR3 residues: CASSDRTGSSYEQYF. The CDR3 DNA sequence: TGTGCCAGCAGCGACCGGACAGGGTCGTCCTACGAGCAGTACTTC.

This clonotype was observed at least ten times. The V call is TRBV5-1, the J call TRBJ1-1, with TRBD1 matching 9 bases. The CDR3 is 13 amino acids. After removal of 7 bases from V and 4 bases from J, the junction contained 5 bases not matched to a gene. Germline lookup yields CDR1 SGHRS and CDR2 YFSETQ. CDR3 coding DNA: TGCGCCAGCCACCGGGACAGGGTCACTGAAGCTTTCTTT. Encoded protein: CASHRDRVTEAFF.

V gene TRBV20-1 combines with J gene TRBJ1-6; D is uncertain. This CDR3 comprises 14 residues. The V end was cut by 6 bases, the J end by 7 bases, with 16 bases between. The germline V gene encodes CDR1 DFQATT and CDR2 SNEGSKA (reference sequence). CDR3 region: CSALVQSENSPLHF. The DNA for the CDR3 is TGCAGTGCCCTGGTACAGTCCGAGAATTCACCCCTCCACTTT.

This clonotype was detected only a few times. The chain recombines TRBV6-5 with TRBJ2-5; TRBD2 aligns across 10 bases. Losses at the gene ends were 0 bases for V and 5 bases for J; bases not matched to a gene: 9. CDR3 length: 17 amino acids. From germline, CDR1 is MNHEY and CDR2 SVGAGI. CDR3 protein: CASSYSVSGRLRETQYF. The CDR3 DNA follows: TGTGCCAGCAGTTACTCTGTTAGCGGGAGGTTGCGGGAGACCCAGTACTTC.

In this sample, this clonotype turned up many times. Here the CDR3 reads CASSAGTSGVNTGELFF. CDR3 nucleotides: TGTGCCAGCAGCGCCGGGACTAGCGGAGTGAACACCGGGGAGCTGTTTTTT. V gene TRBV6-1 combines with J gene TRBJ2-2; 11 nucleotides align to TRBD2. CDR3 length: 17 amino acids. CDR1 MNHNS and CDR2 SASEGT come from the germline V gene. The J segment lost 1 base and the V segment lost 6 bases, leaving 7 bases of the junction unmatched.

The CDR3 sequence: CAIGQGEDYGYTF. CDR3 bases: TGTGCCATCGGACAGGGAGAGGACTATGGCTACACCTTC. V and J are TRBV10-3 and TRBJ1-2; 8 bases map to TRBD1. Looked up from germline, CDR1 is ENHRY and CDR2 is SYGVKD. The CDR3 runs to 13 residues. V was pared by 8 bases and J by 3 bases, with 5 bases of the junction left unmatched.

J is TRBJ1-6 and V is TRBV11-3; TRBD1 aligns across 7 bases. The germline CDR1 and CDR2 sequences are SGHNT and YENEEA. The ends lost 6 bases at V and 1 base at J; junction bases unmatched: 12. The CDR3 totals 18 residues. DNA for the CDR3: TGTGCCAGCAGACGAAATACACAGGGGCTATCCTATAATTCACCCCTCCACTTT. Its protein product is CASRRNTQGLSYNSPLHF.

This clonotype was seen a few times. This CDR3 is CSARDLRREAGDTQYF. The CDR3 DNA reads as TGCAGTGCTAGAGATCTCAGGCGGGAGGCTGGAGATACGCAGTATTTT. The chain combines TRBV20-1 with TRBJ2-3; 8 bases match TRBD2. V trimming: 0 bases; J trimming: 5 bases; junction bases outside the gene matches: 10. Germline V gives CDR1 DFQATT, CDR2 SNEGSKA (reference sequence). The CDR3 has 16 residues.

This clonotype was detected many times. The chain couples TRBV12-3 or TRBV12-4 to TRBJ2-2; 10 bases align to TRBD2. The junction had 2 bases not matched to a gene; V was cut back by 5 bases and J by 5 bases. This CDR3 is built from 14 residues. The CDR3 DNA reads as TGTGCCAGCAGTCCTAGCGGGAGAACCGGGGAGCTGTTTTTT. As protein: CASSPSGRTGELFF.

A few counts support this clonotype. This chain uses TRBV20-1 with TRBJ2-7, with 8 positions matching TRBD2. This CDR3 spans 15 amino acids. V gave up 5 bases and J gave up 5 bases; unmatched junction bases: 14. From germline, CDR1 is DFQATT and CDR2 SNEGSKA (reference sequence). CDR3 in amino acids: CSALQSGSRRDEQYF. Written as DNA, the CDR3 is TGCAGTGCTCTACAGAGCGGGAGTCGACGGGACGAGCAGTACTTC.

This clonotype was observed a handful of times. CDR3 DNA sequence: TGTGCCTGGAGTAATGTAGCGGGAGATAATGAGCAGTTCTTC. It encodes CAWSNVAGDNEQFF. The rearrangement joins TRBV30 to TRBJ2-1; 9 bases match TRBD2. This CDR3 contains 14 residues. Germline V gene data show CDR1 as GTSNPN and CDR2 as SVGIG (reference sequence). Trimming removed 2 bases from V and 7 bases from J; junction bases left unmatched: 6.

This sequence joins TRBV5-6 and TRBJ1-5; 7 positions agree with TRBD1. V lost 4 bases to trimming and J lost 3 bases; unmatched junction nucleotides: 7. Germline values: CDR1 SGHDT, CDR2 YYEEEE. The CDR3 contains 15 residues. The CDR3 loop reads CASSRRTGSNQPQHF. In DNA form, the CDR3 reads TGTGCCAGCAGCCGGAGGACAGGTTCCAATCAGCCCCAGCATTTT.

DNA for the CDR3: TGCAGCGTACAGGGGCGGGATGAGCAGTTCTTC. This sequence encodes CSVQGRDEQFF. The gene calls are TRBV29-1 and TRBJ2-1; TRBD1 matches at 7 bases. The CDR3 loop spans 11 amino acids. Germline trimming cut 6 bases from V and 8 bases from J; bases unmatched to any gene: 4. CDR1 is SQVTM and CDR2 is ANQGSEA in the germline V gene.

In this sample, this clonotype turned up many times. This rearrangement joins TRBV29-1 to TRBJ2-5; weak D call: TRBD2 (5 bases). In germline, CDR1 is SQVTM, CDR2 ANQGSEA. The V gene lost 6 bases and the J gene lost 2 bases, with 10 bases spanning the gap. There are 12 residues in the CDR3. This chain's CDR3 is CSVRRSQETQYF. The DNA of the CDR3 is TGCAGCGTCAGGAGGAGTCAAGAGACCCAGTACTTC.

This clonotype was counted at least ten times. This chain joins TRBV5-1 and TRBJ2-3; D is perhaps TRBD1 (5 bases). Germline V gene data show CDR1 as SGHRS and CDR2 as YFSETQ. The V end was cut by 4 bases, the J end by 0 bases, with 15 bases between. This CDR3 spans 16 amino acids. CDR3 in DNA: TGCGCCAGCAGCCCCCTGGGGCCGATTAGCACAGATACGCAGTATTTT. It encodes CASSPLGPISTDTQYF.

The rearrangement joins TRBV5-1 to TRBJ2-7, with 12 bases aligning to TRBD1. J lost 5 bases, V lost 4 bases, and 4 bases had no gene match. The CDR3 has 14 amino acids. Germline CDR1 SGHRS, CDR2 YFSETQ. The CDR3 DNA reads as TGCGCCAGCAGCGCGGGACAGGGGGCGGACGAGCAGTACTTC. It yields the protein CASSAGQGADEQYF.

This clonotype has more than one count but fewer than ten. The gene calls are TRBV6-1 and TRBJ1-5, with 7 bases identical to TRBD1. Unmatched junction bases numbered 8, after V lost 3 bases and J lost 3 bases. The V gene's germline CDR1 is MNHNS and CDR2 SASEGT. The CDR3 consists of 16 residues. CDR3 DNA: TGTGCCAGCAGTGATTCGACAGGGCAACCCAATCAGCCCCAGCATTTT. It yields the protein CASSDSTGQPNQPQHF.

This clonotype showed up just a few times. This chain links TRBV3-1 with TRBJ2-7; D is ambiguous. Trimming pared 0 bases from V and 1 base from J, leaving 7 bases between. The CDR3 extends over 14 amino acids. CDR1 is LGHDT, CDR2 YNNKEL, per germline (reference sequence). The CDR3 DNA reads TGTGCCAGCAGCCAAGATAGACTTTCCTACGAGCAGTACTTC. It codes for CASSQDRLSYEQYF.

This clonotype was counted a few times. The gene calls are TRBV27 and TRBJ2-1, with 7 bases identical to TRBD1. CDR1 and CDR2 (germline): MNHEY, SMNVEV (reference sequence). There are 14 residues in the CDR3. V dropped 7 bases and J dropped 6; count of bases not matched to a gene: 9. CDR3 sequence reads: CASTHHRGGNEQFF. The CDR3 DNA follows: TGTGCCAGCACTCACCACAGGGGTGGCAATGAGCAGTTCTTC.

This clonotype has at least ten counts. J is TRBJ2-7 and V is TRBV18, with a weak D call TRBD1 (6 bases). V dropped 4 bases and J dropped 1 base, with 14 bases sitting between them. The CDR3 is 15 amino acids. Germline V gene sequence: CDR1 KGHSH, CDR2 LQKENI. In DNA form, the CDR3 reads TGTGCCAGCTCACAAAACCGGGACACTTCCTACGAGCAGTACTTC. Residues: CASSQNRDTSYEQYF.

A few counts support this clonotype. The chain couples TRBV6-2 or TRBV6-3 to TRBJ2-1; D tentatively reads TRBD1 or TRBD2 (5 bases each). The CDR3 is 14 residues long. V lost 5 bases and J 6 bases, leaving 14 bases between the germline ends. Germline assignment: CDR1 MNHEY and CDR2 SVGEGT. CDR3 sequence reads: CASSKLRGTNEQFF. The DNA of the CDR3 is TGTGCCAGCAGTAAGCTCCGAGGGACCAATGAGCAGTTCTTC.

This clonotype has a count of ten or more. The V call is TRBV14, the J call TRBJ2-7, with D perhaps assigned TRBD1 or TRBD2 (7 bases each). The V gene lost 0 bases and the J gene lost 5 bases, with 17 bases spanning the gap. Per germline, CDR1 SGHDN and CDR2 FVKESK. The CDR3 loop spans 16 amino acids. The DNA for the CDR3 is TGTGCCAGCAGCCAAGACCAGGGGGGGGTGAGAGACGAGCAGTACTTC. This encodes CASSQDQGGVRDEQYF.

This clonotype was found a few times. The chain carries TRBV5-4 and TRBJ2-5, with D possibly called TRBD1 or TRBD2 (6 bases each). Deletions cut 0 bases from V and 5 bases from J, with 11 bases between. Per germline, CDR1 SGHNT and CDR2 YYREEE (reference sequence). The CDR3 loop spans 14 amino acids. DNA for the CDR3: TGTGCCAGCAGCTTGGCGGAAGGGGGGGAGACCCAGTACTTC. Its protein is CASSLAEGGETQYF.

This clonotype has more than one count but fewer than ten. V gene TRBV30 combines with J gene TRBJ1-2; no clear D gene. In germline, CDR1 is GTSNPN, CDR2 SVGIG (reference sequence). The V and J ends lost 2 bases and 2 bases respectively, with 12 bases between them. The CDR3 consists of 14 residues. The CDR3 DNA reads TGTGCCTGGAGTAACGGACGGATCAACTATGGCTACACCTTC. It is translated as CAWSNGRINYGYTF.

This rearrangement joins TRBV5-1 to TRBJ1-4; 8 bases line up with TRBD1. With 1 base clipped from V and 0 bases from J, the junction kept 8 bases outside the gene matches. The CDR3 covers 18 residues. Germline CDR1 is SGHRS and CDR2 is YFSETQ. CDR3 amino acids: CASSLSRGPRSTNEKLFF. The DNA of the CDR3 is TGCGCCAGCAGCTTGTCCAGGGGGCCCAGATCAACTAATGAAAAACTGTTTTTT.